This note documents a single T cell receptor (beta chain) sequence. This entry belongs to a study of blood T cell repertoires in COVID-19. Some clones are missing from TCRdb's copy, which holds only in-frame ones; the method was immunoSEQ multiplex PCR. The sample has more than 95,000 clones, more than 60% seen once. V was shortened by 0 bases and J by 6 bases, with 15 bases between the two germline ends. The CDR3 is 16 amino acids. Germline V gene sequence: CDR1 LNHNV, CDR2 YYDKDF (reference sequence). The receptor was isolated from a woman between 65 and 79 years old with acute or convalescent COVID-19. The specimen was peripheral blood. The chain links TRBV15 to TRBJ2-1, with D perhaps TRBD2 (5 bases). The CDR3 is CATSRDRSGKANEQFF. CDR3 DNA: TGTGCCACCAGCAGAGATCGGTCGGGAAAGGCCAATGAGCAGTTCTTC.